The clone carrying this TCR beta chain was observed many times. Its antigen remains unknown. In the study's own analysis: Per sample, the median was approximately 96,000 TCRs, with values from roughly 23,000 to 700,000. TCRdb processed the RACE reads anew with MiXCR; each CDR3 protein has one entry. The V and J calls were not made by the authors but by TCRdb's processing. The table lists 50,000 or so distinct CDR3 sequences, 9.3% of them singletons, with roughly 4.4% in the top ten. This specimen belongs to a study of human T cells and chemical hapten exposure. Time point meaning: patch test 1, 2 weeks after DPC sensitization. The sample's treatment: therapeutic diphenylcyclopropenone sensitization with weekly scalp DPC. Blood sampling preceded each patch test application. The template was total RNA from unfractionated whole blood. Study results and limitations: The immune response of these alopecia patients might not match healthy individuals'.

Germline CDR1 is MNHNS and CDR2 is SASEGT. CDR3 length: 10 amino acids. With 10 bases removed from V and 1 base from J, the gap between germline ends came to 4 bases. The rearrangement uses TRBV6-1 and TRBJ1-1; D is uncertain. The input for sequencing was whole blood, taken in connection with sensitization to the hapten diphenylcyclopropenone (DPC). The receptor was isolated from a woman aged 45-65 years with alopecia areata. Some clones in this sample may be carry-over from other donors' samples. CDR3 nucleotide sequence: TGTGCCACGAGGAACACTGAAGCTTTCTTT. Translating it yields CATRNTEAFF.